These 26 T cell receptor beta chains were all obtained from the same sample, sequenced in a study of blood T cell repertoires in COVID-19. The repertoire was sequenced with immunoSEQ multiplex PCR; TCRdb's copy has only in-frame clones and lacks some. The data contain around 300,000 clones, 70% to 90% of them seen just once; the ten biggest clones take up approximately 9.9%. Sequencing used peripheral blood. All receptors derive from a woman between 70 and 85 years old with acute or convalescent COVID-19.

The DNA for the CDR3 is TGTGCCAGCAAGGGAGGGGATTATGGCTACACCTTC. This gives the protein CASKGGDYGYTF. The genes are TRBV12-3 or TRBV12-4 and TRBJ1-2, with TRBD1 as a possible D gene (5 bases). V lost 7 bases and J lost 5, with 11 bases in between. The CDR3 runs to 12 residues.

A note on this clone: Different DNA sequences within this sample yield the same CDR3. CDR3 nucleotides: TGTGCCAGCAGTTACTCGACAGGCCGAAACACTGAAGCTTTCTTT. Its translation is CASSYSTGRNTEAFF. The gene calls are TRBV6-5 and TRBJ1-1, with a tentative D call TRBD1 (6 bases). The V and J ends lost 0 bases and 2 bases respectively, with 10 bases between them. The CDR3 is 15 amino acids. Germline V gene lookup returns CDR1 MNHEY and CDR2 SVGAGI.

CDR3 amino acids: CASSVLDRGPGNTIYF. The DNA for the CDR3 is TGTGCCAGCAGCGTTTTGGACAGGGGGCCTGGAAACACCATATATTTT. The chain uses TRBV9 and TRBJ1-3; 11 positions match TRBD1. Germline CDR1 is SGDLS and CDR2 is YYNGEE. This CDR3 region has 16 residues. V was clipped by 2 bases and J by 2 bases; unmatched bases: 3.

The CDR3 nucleotides read TGTGCCACCAGCAGAGACCAGGGGTTTGACAGGACCTATGGCTACACCTTC. Its protein product is CATSRDQGFDRTYGYTF. This rearrangement joins TRBV15 to TRBJ1-2; D perhaps matches TRBD1 (6 bases). Trimming removed 0 bases from V and 4 bases from J, with 18 bases in between. CDR3 length: 17 amino acids. Germline lookup yields CDR1 LNHNV and CDR2 YYDKDF (reference sequence).

The CDR3 here is CATSQDRGATNEKLFF. CDR3 in DNA: TGTGCCACCAGCCAGGACAGGGGGGCAACTAATGAAAAACTGTTTTTT. This chain joins TRBV15 and TRBJ1-4, with 10 bases fitting TRBD1. Germline CDR1 is LNHNV and CDR2 is YYDKDF (reference sequence). The CDR3 runs to 16 residues. The trim removed 5 bases at V and 0 bases at J, leaving 3 bases unmatched. Drawing the rest from reference TRBV15 and TRBJ1-4, the complete variable domain is DAMVIQNPRYQVTQFGKPVTLSCSQTLNHNVMYWYQQKSSQAPKLLFHYYDKDFNNEADTPDNFQSRRPNTSFCFLDIRSPGLGDTAMYLCATSQDRGATNEKLFFGSGTQLSVL.

V gene TRBV11-3 combines with J gene TRBJ2-1; a weak D match, TRBD2 (6 bases). Germline CDR1 and CDR2: SGHNT and YENEEA. This CDR3 has 17 amino acids. V was shortened by 5 bases and J by 8 bases, with 25 bases between the two germline ends. In DNA form, the CDR3 reads TGTGCCAGCAGCCCAGGTCGCGGGACTCCATTCCAGGATGAGCAGTTCTTC. It codes for CASSPGRGTPFQDEQFF.

This sequence joins TRBV6-5 and TRBJ1-6, with unresolved D. The CDR3 is 13 residues long. Trimming left V 8 bases short and J 0 bases short, with 5 bases between. Germline values: CDR1 MNHEY, CDR2 SVGAGI. This chain's CDR3 is CASGSSYNSPLHF. CDR3 coding DNA: TGTGCCAGCGGCTCCTCCTATAATTCACCCCTCCACTTT.

The V call is TRBV18, the J call TRBJ1-5; D might be TRBD1 (5 bases). Germline CDR1 reads KGHSH; CDR2 reads LQKENI. The V end lost 6 bases, the J end lost 5 bases, and 11 bases lay between the germline ends. The CDR3 sequence is 13 residues long. The CDR3 nucleotides are TGTGCCAGCTCCAAGGACACCTATCAGCCCCAGCATTTT. This translates into CASSKDTYQPQHF.

The CDR3 region is CASSLTVESYGYTF. CDR3 coding DNA: TGTGCCAGCAGCTTAACGGTTGAGTCCTATGGCTACACCTTC. V usage is TRBV5-4 and J usage is TRBJ1-2; D ambiguous. There are 14 residues in the CDR3. The V and J ends lost 2 bases and 4 bases respectively, with 12 bases between them. Per germline, CDR1 SGHNT and CDR2 YYREEE (reference sequence). Full variable domain (rest looked up from reference TRBV5-4 and TRBJ1-2): ETGVTQSPTHLIKTRGQQVTLRCSSQSGHNTVSWYQQALGQGPQFIFQYYREEENGRGNFPPRFSGLQFPNYSSELNVNALELDDSALYLCASSLTVESYGYTFGSGTRLTVV.

The chain couples TRBV3-1 (or the pseudogene TRBV3-2) to TRBJ2-2, with 8 bases matching TRBD1. This CDR3 comprises 15 residues. V lost 6 bases to trimming and J lost 6 bases; unmatched junction nucleotides: 9. From germline, CDR1 is LGHDT and CDR2 YNNKEL (reference sequence). CDR3 loop: CASSSPGGKAGELFF. The CDR3, as DNA: TGTGCCAGCAGTTCCCCAGGGGGCAAGGCCGGGGAGCTGTTTTTT.

CDR3 in amino acids: CASSGGQGLAKNIQYF. The CDR3 DNA follows: TGTGCCAGCAGCGGTGGACAGGGGTTAGCCAAAAACATTCAGTACTTC. The rearrangement links TRBV2 to TRBJ2-4; 9 bases align to TRBD1. Per germline, CDR1 SNHLY and CDR2 FYNNEI. Trimming took 6 bases from V and 0 from J; bases not matched to a gene: 6. The CDR3 runs 16 residues.

The V call is TRBV4-2, the J call TRBJ1-2; possible D gene TRBD1, 6 bases. Germline assignment: CDR1 LGHNA and CDR2 YNFKEQ. The CDR3 has 16 residues. Between the trimmed V and J ends, which lost 0 bases and 8 bases, there was a span of 19 bases. CDR3 protein: CASSQEGPPGEDGYTF. CDR3 in DNA: TGTGCCAGCAGCCAAGAGGGTCCCCCAGGGGAAGACGGCTACACCTTC.

This clone was counted a single time. The J gene is TRBJ2-3, the V gene TRBV5-5; TRBD1 agrees at 7 bases. The CDR3 loop spans 15 amino acids. Unmatched junction bases numbered 8, after V lost 4 bases and J lost 3 bases. CDR1 and CDR2 (germline): SGHKS, YYEKEE (reference sequence). CDR3 nucleotide sequence: TGTGCCAGCAGCACCACCGGGACAGAAACAGATACGCAGTATTTT. Its protein is CASSTTGTETDTQYF. The variable domain in full, with the rest retrieved from reference TRBV5-5 and TRBJ2-3, is DAGVTQSPTHLIKTRGQQVTLRCSPISGHKSVSWYQQVLGQGPQFIFQYYEKEERGRGNFPDRFSARQFPNYSSELNVNALLLGDSALYLCASSTTGTETDTQYFGPGTRLTVL.

The V and J genes are TRBV9 and TRBJ1-1, with 7 bases that match TRBD1. The CDR3 is 16 residues long. V lost 3 bases, J lost 0 bases, and 8 bases stayed unmatched. Germline values: CDR1 SGDLS, CDR2 YYNGEE. DNA of the CDR3: TGTGCCAGCAGCGGGTTTCCAGGGGGGATGAACACTGAAGCTTTCTTT. It specifies CASSGFPGGMNTEAFF.

The chain couples TRBV6-7 to TRBJ2-2, with TRBD2 matching over 14 bases. TRBV6-7 is marked as an open reading frame, function uncertain. The CDR3 loop spans 19 amino acids. V lost 6 bases and J lost 3; bases outside the gene matches: 12. The DNA of the CDR3 is TGTGCCAGCAGGGTTTCAACGCCGGGACTAGCGGGGGACACCGGGGAGCTGTTTTTT. Its protein is CASRVSTPGLAGDTGELFF.

The rearrangement joins TRBV5-4 to TRBJ2-7; tentative D call: TRBD2 (7 bases). This CDR3 is built from 15 residues. Trimming shortened V by 0 bases and J by 6 bases, and 16 bases separated the two germline ends. The germline CDR1 and CDR2 sequences are SGHNT and YYREEE (reference sequence). CDR3 region: CASSLVGGPFGEQYF. For the CDR3, the DNA is TGTGCCAGCAGCTTGGTCGGGGGGCCCTTTGGCGAGCAGTACTTC.

This chain links TRBV5-6 with TRBJ1-1; D might be TRBD1 (6 bases). There are 15 residues in the CDR3. Germline V gene data show CDR1 as SGHDT and CDR2 as YYEEEE. Trimming stripped 6 bases from V and 1 base from J, with 16 bases between. CDR3 sequence: CASTLWGPTNTEAFF. The CDR3 bases are TGTGCCAGCACCCTTTGGGGGCCAACGAACACTGAAGCTTTCTTT.

V usage is TRBV24-1 and J usage is TRBJ2-5; D perhaps matches TRBD1 (5 bases). The CDR3 contains 14 residues. Germline CDR1 and CDR2: KGHDR and SFDVKD. V lost 4 bases and J lost 5, with 13 bases in between. The CDR3 DNA is TGTGCCACCAGTGACATTGGCAGGGTCGAGACCCAGTACTTC. This gives the protein CATSDIGRVETQYF.

The chain is built from TRBV2 and TRBJ2-5; 8 positions agree with TRBD2. Germline CDR1 SNHLY, CDR2 FYNNEI. V dropped 9 bases and J dropped 2; count of bases not matched to a gene: 8. This CDR3 is built from 14 residues. In DNA, the CDR3 is TGTGCCAGTATACGGGGGGGGAATCAAGAGACCCAGTACTTC. Its protein is CASIRGGNQETQYF.

The table lists this clone with a count of one. The chain employs TRBV24-1 and TRBJ1-2; 9 bases line up with TRBD1. Germline assignment: CDR1 KGHDR and CDR2 SFDVKD. Trimming took 10 bases from V and 4 from J; bases not matched to a gene: 3. The CDR3 is 12 residues long. Written as DNA, the CDR3 is TGTGCCACAGGACAGGGGAGCTATGGCTACACCTTC. It yields the protein CATGQGSYGYTF.

This chain links TRBV19 with TRBJ1-5; TRBD1 matches 8 bases. The CDR3 extends over 15 amino acids. Germline CDR1 LNHDA, CDR2 SQIVND (reference sequence). After removal of 3 bases from V and 2 bases from J, the junction contained 3 bases not matched to a gene. The CDR3 spells CASSIATGGNQPQHF. The CDR3 coding sequence is TGTGCCAGTAGTATTGCGACAGGGGGCAATCAGCCCCAGCATTTT. Full variable domain (missing parts from reference TRBV19 and TRBJ1-5): DGGITQSPKYLFRKEGQNVTLSCEQNLNHDAMYWYRQDPGQGLRLIYYSQIVNDFQKGDIAEGYSVSREKKESFPLTVTSAQKNPTAFYLCASSIATGGNQPQHFGDGTRLSIL.

This chain joins TRBV3-1 (or the pseudogene TRBV3-2) and TRBJ1-4, with D unclear. Trimming shortened V by 4 bases and J by 10 bases, and 22 bases separated the two germline ends. The CDR3 covers 16 residues. Germline assignment: CDR1 LGHDT and CDR2 YNNKEL (reference sequence). The CDR3 protein is CASSLSPREGIGKLFF. The CDR3 DNA reads as TGTGCCAGCAGCCTAAGTCCTCGGGAAGGGATCGGAAAACTGTTTTTT.

The chain employs TRBV3-1 (or the pseudogene TRBV3-2) and TRBJ1-2; D is ambiguous. The V gene lost 3 bases and the J gene lost 2 bases, with 19 bases spanning the gap. CDR1 LGHDT and CDR2 YNNKEL come from the germline V gene (reference sequence). The CDR3 is made up of 17 amino acids. CDR3 amino acids: CASSHEALTARNYGYTF. As DNA, the CDR3 is TGTGCCAGCAGCCACGAGGCATTGACCGCTCGCAACTATGGCTACACCTTC.

The chain combines TRBV5-4 with TRBJ1-2; the D gene is possibly TRBD1 (6 bases). The CDR3 extends over 15 amino acids. V was pared by 0 bases and J by 0 bases, with 9 bases between. From germline, CDR1 is SGHNT and CDR2 YYREEE (reference sequence). The CDR3 nucleotides read TGTGCCAGCAGCTTGGTCCGGACAGCTAACTATGGCTACACCTTC. It yields the protein CASSLVRTANYGYTF.

The chain carries TRBV29-1 and TRBJ2-4; D is possibly TRBD1 (5 bases). Germline CDR1 is SQVTM and CDR2 is ANQGSEA. This CDR3 region has 12 residues. The V end was cut by 7 bases, the J end by 8 bases, with 15 bases between. DNA of the CDR3: TGCAGCGCTTGGGGCTCACGAGACATTCAGTACTTC. Its translation is CSAWGSRDIQYF. The full variable domain, completed using reference TRBV29-1 and TRBJ2-4, is SAVISQKPSRDICQRGTSLTIQCQVDSQVTMMFWYRQQPGQSLTLIATANQGSEATYESGFVIDKFPISRPNLTFSTLTVSNMSPEDSSIYLCSAWGSRDIQYFGAGTRLSVL.

This clone was detected only a few times. The rearrangement joins TRBV19 to TRBJ1-5, with D perhaps TRBD1 (6 bases). The germline V gene has CDR1 LNHDA and CDR2 SQIVND (reference sequence). This CDR3 is built from 14 residues. V was clipped by 5 bases and J by 5 bases, with 13 bases between them. The CDR3 nucleotides read TGTGCCAGTAGTGGGGGTTGGGGGCATCAGCCCCAGCATTTT. Protein: CASSGGWGHQPQHF.